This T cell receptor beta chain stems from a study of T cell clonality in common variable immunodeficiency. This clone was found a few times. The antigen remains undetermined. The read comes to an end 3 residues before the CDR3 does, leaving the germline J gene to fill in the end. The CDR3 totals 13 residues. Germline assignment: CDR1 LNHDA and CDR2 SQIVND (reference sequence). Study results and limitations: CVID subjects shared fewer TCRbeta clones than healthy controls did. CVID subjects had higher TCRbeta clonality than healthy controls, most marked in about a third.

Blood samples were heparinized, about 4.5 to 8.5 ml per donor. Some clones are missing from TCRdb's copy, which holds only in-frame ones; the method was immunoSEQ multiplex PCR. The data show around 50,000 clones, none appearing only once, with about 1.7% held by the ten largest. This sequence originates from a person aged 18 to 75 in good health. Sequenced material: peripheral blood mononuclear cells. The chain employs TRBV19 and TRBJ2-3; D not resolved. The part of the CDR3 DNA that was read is TGTGCCAGTACTCACCGTAGCAATCAGCCG. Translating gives CASTHRSNQP. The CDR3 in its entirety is CASTHRSNQPQYF.